This entry lists 25 T cell receptor beta chains sequenced from one sample in a study of blood T cells in healthy people across ages. Alongside a J-beta primer mix, a sample-barcoded 5' primer served in a second PCR lasting about 7 to 12 cycles. Via MiXCR, TCRdb re-called the 5' RACE reads, giving one row per CDR3 protein. The table has roughly 1,800,000 distinct CDR3 sequences, 49% seen once. The sequenced sample consisted of blood. The receptors shown here come from a woman in her thirties or forties in good health.

The chain joins TRBV5-6 to TRBJ2-7, with D maybe TRBD2 (6 bases). CDR1 is SGHDT and CDR2 is YYEEEE in the germline V gene. The CDR3 is made up of 13 amino acids. Trimming shortened V by 4 bases and J by 3 bases, and 11 bases separated the two germline ends. The chain's CDR3 is CASSGRDRYEQYF. The DNA of the CDR3 is TGTGCCAGCAGCGGGCGGGATCGCTACGAGCAGTACTTC.

The V call is TRBV28, the J call TRBJ2-5, with D uncertain. The CDR3 consists of 13 residues. Looked up from germline, CDR1 is MDHEN and CDR2 is SYDVKM. V was pared by 6 bases and J by 7 bases, with 15 bases between. The CDR3 DNA reads as TGTGCCAGCAGCCTGACATCGCTTGGGACCCAGTACTTC. Translated: CASSLTSLGTQYF.

The chain combines TRBV7-2 with TRBJ1-1, with 7 bases fitting TRBD1. There are 16 residues in the CDR3. Germline CDR1 and CDR2: SGHTA and FQGNSA. V was pared by 4 bases and J by 1 base, with 9 bases of the junction left unmatched. The CDR3 loop reads CASSSYPGQTNTEAFF. The CDR3 coding sequence is TGTGCCAGCAGCTCATACCCGGGACAGACGAACACTGAAGCTTTCTTT. The full variable domain, in which reference TRBV7-2 and TRBJ1-1 provide the parts outside the CDR3, is GAGVSQSPSNKVTEKGKDVELRCDPISGHTALYWYRQSLGQGLEFLIYFQGNSAPDKSGLPSDRFSAERTGGSVSTLTIQRTQQEDSAVYLCASSSYPGQTNTEAFFGQGTRLTVV.

This chain joins TRBV7-9 and TRBJ2-3, with 10 bases matching TRBD1. The junction had 9 bases not matched to a gene; V was cut back by 2 bases and J by 4 bases. The V gene's germline CDR1 is SEHNR and CDR2 FQNEAQ (reference sequence). This CDR3 comprises 17 residues. The CDR3 bases are TGTGCCAGCAGCTTAATTCCCGGGACAGGGGACGCAGATACGCAGTATTTT. It codes for CASSLIPGTGDADTQYF. The full variable domain, its missing parts supplied by reference TRBV7-9 and TRBJ2-3, is DTGVSQNPRHKITKRGQNVTFRCDPISEHNRLYWYRQTLGQGPEFLTYFQNEAQLEKSRLLSDRFSAERPKGSFSTLEIQRTEQGDSAMYLCASSLIPGTGDADTQYFGPGTRLTVL.

This clonotype was detected only a few times. The chain links TRBV18 to TRBJ2-1, with D perhaps TRBD1 (5 bases). The CDR3 consists of 13 residues. V shed 4 bases and J shed 8 bases, with 12 bases lying between them. Looked up from germline, CDR1 is KGHSH and CDR2 is LQKENI. In nucleotides, the CDR3 is TGTGCCAGCTCACGCTTGACAGAGGATGAGCAGTTCTTC. Protein product: CASSRLTEDEQFF.

This clonotype was counted only a few times. The V and J genes are TRBV28 and TRBJ2-3; 9 bases align to TRBD1. V trimming: 3 bases; J trimming: 5 bases; junction bases outside the gene matches: 6. Germline loops: CDR1 MDHEN, CDR2 SYDVKM. CDR3 length: 15 residues. This CDR3 is CASSLWTGAGDTQYF. In DNA form, the CDR3 reads TGTGCCAGCAGTTTGTGGACAGGGGCGGGAGATACGCAGTATTTT.

This chain connects TRBV27 to TRBJ2-4; 9 positions match TRBD1. CDR1 is MNHEY, CDR2 SMNVEV, per germline (reference sequence). This CDR3 region has 16 residues. Unmatched junction bases numbered 7, after V lost 1 base and J lost 6 bases. The CDR3 sequence: CASSLFSGQGLNIQYF. The DNA for the CDR3 is TGTGCCAGCAGTTTATTTTCGGGACAGGGCTTAAACATTCAGTACTTC.

The genes are TRBV6-6 and TRBJ1-2; D is undetermined. The V end was cut by 2 bases, the J end by 1 base, with 8 bases between. Germline lookup yields CDR1 MNHNY and CDR2 SVGAGI (reference sequence). CDR3 size: 14 residues. The CDR3 region is CASSYGQNNYGYTF. In nucleotides, the CDR3 is TGTGCCAGCAGTTACGGGCAGAATAACTATGGCTACACCTTC.

The chain has TRBV24-1 and TRBJ2-7; 9 bases map to TRBD2. The end of the DNA is better explained by TRBJ2-5, so the J call may be wrong. Germline V gives CDR1 KGHDR, CDR2 SFDVKD. The CDR3 extends over 13 amino acids. This CDR3 is CATSRTSVETQYF. DNA for the CDR3: TGTGCCACCAGTAGGACTAGCGTGGAGACCCAGTACTTC.

Notes on this clonotype: At one of its ends the junction is not consistent with the germline gene, which may arise from a read error. The chain employs TRBV12-3 or TRBV12-4 and TRBJ1-1; 12 nucleotides match TRBD1. The CDR3 spans 17 residues. CDR3 loop: CASSWGQGAVTNIEAFF. The CDR3 DNA sequence: TGTGCCAGCAGTTGGGGACAGGGGGCCGTAACGAACATTGAAGCTTTCTTT.

This clonotype has only a few counts. J is TRBJ2-5 and V is TRBV7-6; 7 bases align to TRBD1. Per the germline V gene, CDR1 is SGHVS and CDR2 is FNYEAQ. The CDR3 extends over 12 amino acids. Trimming took 10 bases from V and 0 from J; bases not matched to a gene: 2. In DNA, the CDR3 is TGTGCCAAAGACAGGGACCAAGAGACCCAGTACTTC. Protein sequence: CAKDRDQETQYF.

The J gene is TRBJ2-1, the V gene TRBV5-1; D is tentatively TRBD1 or TRBD2 (5 bases each). Germline CDR1 is SGHRS and CDR2 is YFSETQ. V lost 4 bases to trimming and J lost 7 bases, with 12 bases between them. The CDR3 sequence is 13 residues long. CDR3 region: CASSTLGRNEQFF. CDR3 nucleotides: TGCGCCAGCAGCACCCTGGGACGGAATGAGCAGTTCTTC.

This chain links TRBV10-2 with TRBJ2-5; D may match TRBD1 or TRBD2 (6 bases each). CDR1 is WSHSY, CDR2 SAAADI, per germline. The CDR3 is 15 amino acids. V lost 7 bases, J lost 7 bases, and 22 bases lay in between. Here the CDR3 reads CASTLGVGGAGTQYF. The CDR3 DNA is TGCGCCAGCACCCTAGGCGTCGGGGGCGCTGGGACCCAGTACTTC.

This CDR3 reads CASSLVAQSTDTQYF. The DNA of the CDR3 is TGTGCCAGCAGTTTGGTGGCACAGAGCACAGATACGCAGTATTTT. V and J are TRBV28 and TRBJ2-3; D is unclear. The germline gives CDR1 MDHEN, CDR2 SYDVKM. This CDR3 is 15 amino acids long. Trimming left V 3 bases short and J 0 bases short, with 10 bases between.

This clonotype was seen more than once but under ten times. This chain links TRBV18 with TRBJ2-4, with D perhaps TRBD1 or TRBD2 (6 bases each). Germline V gene lookup returns CDR1 KGHSH and CDR2 LQKENI. V dropped 0 bases and J dropped 5 bases, with 11 bases sitting between them. This CDR3 comprises 15 residues. The CDR3 reads CASSPPAGGQNIQYF. CDR3 sequence (DNA): TGTGCCAGCTCACCACCGGCCGGGGGCCAAAACATTCAGTACTTC.

This clonotype was observed many times. The V gene is TRBV7-2, the J gene TRBJ1-2; no clear D gene. The germline V gene has CDR1 SGHTA and CDR2 FQGNSA. CDR3 size: 15 residues. V was shortened by 1 base and J by 1 base, with 10 bases between the two germline ends. CDR3 protein: CASSLDAGNNYGYTF. CDR3 bases: TGTGCCAGCAGCTTAGACGCAGGAAATAACTATGGCTACACCTTC.

V gene TRBV4-2 combines with J gene TRBJ2-3; D not certain. Trimming cost V 2 bases and J 3 bases, with 15 bases left between them. This CDR3 has 16 amino acids. Germline CDR1 is LGHNA and CDR2 is YNFKEQ. CDR3 protein: CASSQTNGIGTDTQYF. CDR3 in DNA: TGTGCCAGCAGCCAAACGAACGGCATCGGGACAGATACGCAGTATTTT.

This clonotype was counted a few times. V gene TRBV4-1 combines with J gene TRBJ2-5; 10 nucleotides agree with TRBD2. V was pared by 0 bases and J by 7 bases, with 8 bases of the junction left unmatched. The CDR3 has 16 residues. Germline V gene data show CDR1 as MGHRA and CDR2 as YSYEKL. CDR3 sequence reads: CASSQDLLAGASTQYF. DNA of the CDR3: TGCGCCAGCAGCCAAGATTTGCTAGCGGGGGCGTCGACCCAGTACTTC.

This clonotype has only a few counts. The chain joins TRBV7-2 to TRBJ2-5, with TRBD2 matching over 9 bases. The CDR3 is 17 amino acids. J gave up 6 bases and V 2 bases, and 13 bases lay outside the gene matches. Germline assignment: CDR1 SGHTA and CDR2 FQGNSA. The CDR3 is CASSLSSRAGGGKTQYF. DNA for the CDR3: TGTGCCAGCAGCTTATCTTCCCGAGCGGGGGGCGGAAAGACCCAGTACTTC.

This clonotype was picked up a small number of times. CDR3 nucleotides: TGTGCCACCAGTGATTTTGAAGGGGTTGGCGCCTACAATGAGCAGTTCTTC. Its translation: CATSDFEGVGAYNEQFF. The rearrangement links TRBV24-1 to TRBJ2-1, with D possibly being TRBD1 (5 bases). The germline CDR1 and CDR2 sequences are KGHDR and SFDVKD. The CDR3 covers 17 residues. The germline V and J ends were trimmed by 1 base and 2 bases, with 14 bases remaining between them.

The sample holds a few counts of this clonotype. The chain couples TRBV6-5 to TRBJ2-5; perhaps TRBD2 as D (5 bases). CDR3 size: 15 residues. Trimming stripped 6 bases from V and 1 base from J, with 15 bases between. The V gene's germline CDR1 is MNHEY and CDR2 SVGAGI. CDR3 protein: CASSLELGLQETQYF. DNA of the CDR3: TGTGCCAGCAGCTTGGAACTAGGGCTCCAAGAGACCCAGTACTTC.

The V call is TRBV6-2 or TRBV6-3, the J call TRBJ2-7, with 9 bases that match TRBD2. The CDR3 covers 14 residues. V lost 6 bases to trimming and J lost 3 bases; unmatched junction nucleotides: 6. Germline V lookup: CDR1 MNHEY, CDR2 SVGEGT. The CDR3 bases are TGTGCCAGCAGCCCCCGACTAGCGGACTACGAGCAGTACTTC. It encodes CASSPRLADYEQYF.

V is TRBV2 and J is TRBJ2-3, with unresolved D. The V gene lost 2 bases and the J gene lost 6 bases, with 21 bases spanning the gap. CDR3 length: 17 amino acids. Looked up from germline, CDR1 is SNHLY and CDR2 is FYNNEI. The CDR3 DNA reads TGTGCCAGCAGTGAAATCAAGAATAGTAGAGCCACGGATACGCAGTATTTT. Translating gives CASSEIKNSRATDTQYF. The full variable domain, in which reference TRBV2 and TRBJ2-3 provide the parts outside the CDR3, is EPEVTQTPSHQVTQMGQEVILRCVPISNHLYFYWYRQILGQKVEFLVSFYNNEISEKSEIFDDQFSVERPDGSNFTLKIRSTKLEDSAMYFCASSEIKNSRATDTQYFGPGTRLTVL.

The chain has TRBV12-3 or TRBV12-4 and TRBJ2-7; 8 bases align to TRBD1. J gave up 0 bases and V 10 bases, and 5 bases lay outside the gene matches. CDR3 size: 13 residues. CDR3 residues: CATRTGSSYEQYF. CDR3 nucleotide sequence: TGTGCCACCAGGACAGGGAGCTCCTACGAGCAGTACTTC.

This sequence joins TRBV2 and TRBJ1-6; the D gene is possibly TRBD1 (5 bases). Trimming stripped 5 bases from V and 10 bases from J, with 15 bases between. From germline, CDR1 is SNHLY and CDR2 FYNNEI. CDR3 size: 14 residues. The DNA of the CDR3 is TGTGCCAGCAGTTCCATGGGGGGGAGCTCACCCCTCCACTTT. This codes for CASSSMGGSSPLHF. Variable domain in full (rest from reference TRBV2 and TRBJ1-6): EPEVTQTPSHQVTQMGQEVILRCVPISNHLYFYWYRQILGQKVEFLVSFYNNEISEKSEIFDDQFSVERPDGSNFTLKIRSTKLEDSAMYFCASSSMGGSSPLHFGNGTRLTVT.